The 11 T cell receptor beta chains presented below share a single source sample, sequenced in a study of CXCR3-negative and CXCR3-positive naive CD8 T cells. The study made its TRB cDNA libraries by 5' RACE, adding UMI labels. TCRdb re-called the 5' RACE reads and shows each CDR3 protein once, DNA omitted. In all, the sample yields approximately 62,000 distinct CDR3 sequences. Input material: naive CXCR3- CD8+ T cells from blood. Stated subset: CD45RO-CCR7+CD27+CD95- naive CD8+ T cells lacking CXCR3 (TNR3-). These TCRs come from a human donor in good health. Some clones in this sample may be carry-over from other donors' samples.

The CDR3 loop reads CASSPPDRVSPLHF. The chain employs TRBV28 and TRBJ1-6; TCRdb's assignment of TRBD1 cannot be checked, as there is no DNA. Germline V gene lookup returns CDR1 MDHEN and CDR2 SYDVKM. The CDR3 has 14 amino acids. Full variable domain (remainder filled in from reference TRBV28 and TRBJ1-6): DVKVTQSSRYLVKRTGEKVFLECVQDMDHENMFWYRQDPGLGLRLIYFSYDVKMKEKGDIPEGYSVSREKKERFSLILESASTNQTSMYLCASSPPDRVSPLHFGNGTRLTVT.

V usage is TRBV29-1 and J usage is TRBJ1-1; TCRdb picks TRBD1, but there is no DNA to check that call. The CDR3 has 13 residues. Germline V lookup: CDR1 SQVTM, CDR2 ANQGSEA. The CDR3 is CSVVPQDNTEAFF.

This chain connects TRBV7-3 to TRBJ2-1. CDR3 length: 11 amino acids. CDR1 is SGHTA and CDR2 is FQGTGA in the germline V gene. The CDR3 is CASSSRGEQFF.

The chain uses TRBV20-1 and TRBJ2-3; the D call from TCRdb, TRBD2, cannot be confirmed without DNA. This CDR3 has 12 amino acids. The germline V gene encodes CDR1 DFQATT and CDR2 SNEGSKA (reference sequence). CDR3 protein: CSARGLADTQYF.

The rearrangement uses TRBV7-4 and TRBJ1-5. Per germline, CDR1 SGHVT and CDR2 SQSDAQ. The CDR3 runs 14 residues. The CDR3 is CASSLVARDQPQHF.

The V call is TRBV7-9, the J call TRBJ1-6; TCRdb selects TRBD1, and the lack of DNA leaves this call unchecked. The CDR3 runs to 18 residues. Germline V lookup: CDR1 SEHNR, CDR2 FQNEAQ (reference sequence). The CDR3 loop is CASSHTGGRSISNSPLHF.

The V gene is TRBV27, the J gene TRBJ2-1; there is no DNA to check the TCRdb D call of TRBD2. CDR3 length: 16 amino acids. Germline V gene data show CDR1 as MNHEY and CDR2 as SMNVEV (reference sequence). CDR3: CASSDHSGSSYNEQFF.

V is TRBV9 and J is TRBJ2-2. Germline V lookup: CDR1 SGDLS, CDR2 YYNGEE. CDR3 length equals 14 residues. CDR3 in amino acids: CASSVAPETGELFF.

The rearrangement links TRBV20-1 to TRBJ1-2; lacking DNA, the TRBD1 call made by TCRdb goes unchecked. The CDR3 extends over 13 amino acids. The germline CDR1 and CDR2 sequences are DFQATT and SNEGSKA (reference sequence). This CDR3 is CSASGGADYGYTF.

The rearrangement links TRBV7-2 to TRBJ1-1; the D call of TRBD1 rests on TCRdb alone, since no DNA is present to check it. This CDR3 spans 17 amino acids. Germline V gene data show CDR1 as SGHTA and CDR2 as FQGNSA. The CDR3 is CASSLSSPGPRGTEAFF.

This chain joins TRBV7-6 and TRBJ2-1; checking the TCRdb D call of TRBD2 is not possible without DNA. This CDR3 is 18 amino acids long. The germline CDR1 and CDR2 sequences are SGHVS and FNYEAQ. This CDR3 reads CASSYDGGGLAGHNEQFF.